A selection of T cell receptor beta chains follows, all from one sample in a study of healthy donors' naive CD4 and CD8 T cells. One entry per CDR3 protein results from TCRdb running MiXCR on the reads. The table shows about 180,000 distinct CDR3 sequences, with around 74% occurring only once. The sample comprised naive CD4+ and CD8+ T cells sorted from blood, pooled from several donors. The receptors were gathered from a pool of human donors in good health; the sample pools cells from several healthy donors. The CDR3 runs from the conserved cysteine through the conserved F or W. A D gene is named only where the DNA matches it firmly. Clone size, where shown, is once, few, many, or a class for clones that have expanded.

v_gene,j_gene,abundance,d_gene,CDR3aa,CDR3nt
TRBV27,TRBJ2-7,NA,NA,CASGRPDEQYF,TGTGCCTCGGGTCGGCCGGACGAGCAGTACTTC
TRBV5-4,TRBJ1-2,few,NA,CASSLDQGNYGYTF,TGTGCCAGCAGCTTGGACCAGGGGAACTATGGCTACACCTTC
TRBV2,TRBJ2-5,NA,NA,CASSEGGGETQYF,TGTGCCAGCAGTGAGGGCGGAGGCGAGACCCAGTACTTC
TRBV19,TRBJ2-1,NA,NA,CASSRSTGGAGVGYNEQFF,TGTGCCAGTTCCCGCTCGACAGGGGGAGCGGGAGTTGGCTACAATGAGCAGTTCTTC
TRBV6-2/TRBV6-3,TRBJ2-5,NA,TRBD1,CASSNPGGQETQYF,TGTGCCAGCAGTAATCCAGGGGGCCAAGAGACCCAGTACTTC
TRBV27,TRBJ1-6,NA,NA,CASSPSQLSSYNSPLHF,TGTGCCAGCAGTCCCAGTCAACTGAGCTCCTATAATTCACCCCTCCACTTT
TRBV30,TRBJ2-7,NA,NA,CAWSAFRDGYYEQYF,TGTGCCTGGAGTGCCTTCAGGGACGGATACTACGAGCAGTACTTC
TRBV12-3/TRBV12-4,TRBJ1-5,once,NA,CASSQAGEPQHF,TGTGCCAGCAGTCAAGCGGGGGAGCCCCAGCATTTT
TRBV30,TRBJ2-7,few,NA,CAWSVLDRMGEQYF,TGTGCCTGGAGTGTACTGGACCGGATGGGCGAGCAGTACTTC
TRBV29-1,TRBJ1-1,NA,NA,CSVDRTGSRTEAFF,TGCAGCGTTGACAGGACGGGAAGTCGCACTGAAGCTTTCTTT
TRBV4-2,TRBJ2-1,NA,TRBD1,CASSLEGQGINNEQFF,TGTGCCAGCAGCTTGGAAGGACAGGGTATCAACAATGAGCAGTTCTTC
TRBV14,TRBJ2-7,few,TRBD1,CASSPGQFSGGEQYF,TGTGCCAGCAGCCCGGGACAGTTTTCGGGTGGTGAGCAGTACTTC
TRBV29-1,TRBJ2-3,NA,NA,CSVGRGDTEYF,TGCAGCGTTGGCAGAGGGGACACCGAATATTTT
TRBV20-1,TRBJ1-5,NA,NA,CSATRGSSNQSQHF,TGCAGTGCTACCAGGGGTAGTAGCAATCAGTCCCAGCATTTT
TRBV19,TRBJ1-5,few,NA,CASTPRTGRSNQPQHF,TGTGCCAGTACCCCTAGGACGGGTCGAAGCAATCAGCCCCAGCATTTT
TRBV5-4,TRBJ1-5,NA,TRBD1,CASSPEGAPPQHF,TGTGCCAGCAGCCCTGAGGGGGCGCCGCCCCAGCATTTT
TRBV6-5,TRBJ2-5,NA,NA,CASSYVRKETQYF,TGTGCCAGCAGTTACGTCAGAAAAGAGACCCAGTACTTC
TRBV29-1,TRBJ2-3,NA,TRBD2,CSVEGTSGSTDTQYF,TGCAGCGTTGAAGGGACTAGCGGGAGCACAGATACGCAGTATTTT
TRBV27,TRBJ2-3,NA,TRBD2,CASSLRPSGVNTDTQYF,TGTGCCAGCAGTTTAAGGCCTAGCGGGGTCAACACAGATACGCAGTATTTT
TRBV6-2/TRBV6-3,TRBJ1-5,NA,NA,CASSHPLRRAVSNQPQHF,TGTGCCAGCAGTCACCCACTAAGGCGGGCCGTTAGCAATCAGCCCCAGCATTTT
TRBV5-5,TRBJ2-7,NA,TRBD1,CASSFDRVAYEQYF,TGTGCCAGCAGCTTCGACAGGGTGGCCTACGAGCAGTACTTC
TRBV6-5,TRBJ1-6,NA,NA,CASSYSGGVGNSPLHF,TGTGCCAGCAGTTACTCGGGAGGGGTGGGTAATTCACCCCTCCACTTT
TRBV6-5,TRBJ2-5,NA,NA,CASSLGTSAYVTQYF,TGTGCCAGCAGTTTAGGGACTTCGGCATACGTGACCCAGTACTTC
TRBV19,TRBJ2-1,NA,NA,CASTPLSGRFYNEQFF,TGTGCCAGTACCCCCCTGAGCGGACGTTTCTACAATGAGCAGTTCTTC
TRBV12-3/TRBV12-4,TRBJ2-7,NA,NA,CASMAYYEQYF,TGTGCCAGCATGGCTTACTACGAGCAGTACTTC
TRBV15,TRBJ1-5,NA,NA,CATSTSWQGFNQPQHF,TGTGCCACCAGCACCAGCTGGCAGGGGTTCAATCAGCCCCAGCATTTT
TRBV6-6,TRBJ2-7,NA,NA,CASGGTEVSYEQYF,TGTGCCAGCGGCGGGACGGAAGTTTCCTACGAGCAGTACTTC
TRBV6-2/TRBV6-3,TRBJ2-7,NA,TRBD1,CASSFGPGTGFIEQYF,TGTGCCAGCAGTTTCGGTCCCGGGACAGGGTTCATCGAGCAGTACTTC
TRBV27,TRBJ2-7,NA,TRBD1,CASSSGTGIYEQYF,TGTGCCAGCAGTTCCGGGACAGGGATCTACGAGCAGTACTTC
TRBV29-1,TRBJ2-2,few,NA,CSVDAVNTGELFF,TGCAGCGTTGATGCAGTGAACACCGGGGAGCTGTTTTTT
TRBV19,TRBJ1-2,NA,NA,CASSMDTGYGYTF,TGTGCCAGTAGTATGGACACAGGCTATGGCTACACCTTC
TRBV27,TRBJ2-1,NA,TRBD1,CASSSPGQGARNEQFF,TGTGCCAGCAGTTCACCGGGACAGGGGGCGCGGAATGAGCAGTTCTTC
TRBV19,TRBJ1-1,NA,NA,CASSIDHGRRNTEAFF,TGTGCCAGTAGTATAGATCACGGCAGGAGGAACACTGAAGCTTTCTTT
TRBV5-4,TRBJ1-2,once,TRBD1,CASSLPGTGITPNYGYTF,TGTGCCAGCAGCTTGCCCGGGACAGGGATAACACCTAACTATGGCTACACCTTC
TRBV29-1,TRBJ1-5,NA,NA,CSVRDTNQPQHF,TGCAGCGTCCGGGACACTAATCAGCCCCAGCATTTT
TRBV24-1,TRBJ1-3,NA,TRBD1,CATSAGTGTGNTIYF,TGTGCCACCAGCGCCGGGACAGGGACTGGAAACACCATATATTTT
TRBV6-1,TRBJ2-3,once,NA,CASSVPPSTDTQYF,TGTGCCAGCAGTGTGCCGCCTTCCACAGATACGCAGTATTTT
TRBV6-1,TRBJ2-1,NA,NA,CASSDIPLNEQFF,TGTGCCAGCAGTGATATCCCGCTAAATGAGCAGTTCTTC
TRBV20-1,TRBJ2-1,NA,NA,CSARDVTDRMFF,TGCAGTGCTAGAGATGTCACCGACCGGATGTTCTTC
TRBV27,TRBJ1-2,NA,NA,CASSFLGVNYGYTF,TGTGCCAGCAGTTTCCTTGGGGTTAACTATGGCTACACCTTC
TRBV10-2,TRBJ2-7,NA,NA,CASSTQRPYEQYF,TGCGCCAGCAGTACCCAGCGGCCCTACGAGCAGTACTTC
TRBV12-3/TRBV12-4,TRBJ1-2,NA,TRBD1,CASSWTGGNYGYTF,TGTGCCAGCAGTTGGACAGGGGGTAACTATGGCTACACCTTC
TRBV6-5,TRBJ2-5,NA,NA,CASSYFGANQETQYF,TGTGCCAGCAGTTACTTCGGGGCGAACCAAGAGACCCAGTACTTC
TRBV5-6,TRBJ1-2,NA,TRBD1,CASSAGQGVHYGYTF,TGTGCCAGCAGCGCCGGACAGGGAGTGCACTATGGCTACACCTTC
TRBV2,TRBJ2-3,NA,TRBD2,CASSGLAGADTQYF,TGTGCCAGCAGCGGACTAGCGGGGGCAGATACGCAGTATTTT
TRBV6-1,TRBJ1-1,NA,NA,CASSPRRADTEAFF,TGTGCCAGCAGTCCCCGCAGGGCGGACACTGAAGCTTTCTTT
TRBV6-5,TRBJ2-1,NA,TRBD1,CASSFTGDSYNEQFF,TGTGCCAGCAGTTTTACAGGGGACTCCTACAATGAGCAGTTCTTC
TRBV6-5,TRBJ1-5,few,NA,CASGARRNSNQPQHF,TGTGCCAGCGGGGCCAGGCGGAATAGCAATCAGCCCCAGCATTTT
TRBV10-3,TRBJ2-2,NA,NA,CAIQNGVDTGELFF,TGTGCCATCCAAAATGGAGTCGACACCGGGGAGCTGTTTTTT
TRBV7-8,TRBJ2-1,NA,NA,CASSFTMGLEYNEQFF,TGTGCCAGCAGCTTTACCATGGGACTCGAATACAATGAGCAGTTCTTC
TRBV29-1,TRBJ2-1,once,NA,CSVGRLEQFF,TGCAGCGTTGGTCGCCTAGAGCAGTTCTTC
TRBV30,TRBJ2-7,NA,NA,CAWSDSSYEQYF,TGTGCCTGGTCAGATTCCTCCTACGAGCAGTACTTC